Shown below are 15 T cell receptor beta chains from a single sample sequenced in a study of cytomegalovirus exposure and HLA in healthy donors. Amplification used 60 Vbeta primers and 13 Jbeta primers. Profiled with immunoSEQ multiplex PCR; TCRdb holds only in-frame clones, not every one. The table has 100,000 to 150,000 clones, over 8.5% seen once. The specimen sequenced was PBMCs. All receptors derive from a woman aged 40 to 50 in good health and CMV-seropositive.

J is TRBJ2-3 and V is TRBV7-9; weak D call: TRBD1 (5 bases). Germline lookup yields CDR1 SEHNR and CDR2 FQNEAQ (reference sequence). Trimming took off 4 bases at V and 0 bases at J, with 11 bases between the two ends. The CDR3 loop spans 15 amino acids. CDR3 nucleotides: TGTGCCAGCAGCTCTGGACACCCTAGCACAGATACGCAGTATTTT. This translates into CASSSGHPSTDTQYF.

This clone has just a few counts. CDR3 in amino acids: CASSTGNREQRTDTQYF. The CDR3 nucleotides read TGTGCCAGTAGTACAGGTAACAGGGAACAAAGGACAGATACGCAGTATTTT. The rearrangement joins TRBV19 to TRBJ2-3, with D possibly TRBD1 on 6 matching bases. The germline V gene encodes CDR1 LNHDA and CDR2 SQIVND (reference sequence). The CDR3 has 17 residues. Trimming removed 4 bases at V and 3 bases at J, with 20 bases between.

The chain combines TRBV7-9 with TRBJ1-5; a weak D match, TRBD1 (6 bases). Germline assignment: CDR1 SEHNR and CDR2 FQNEAQ (reference sequence). V was trimmed by 5 bases and J by 1 base, leaving 9 bases between them. The CDR3 totals 14 residues. The CDR3 sequence is CASSPTGSNQPQHF. CDR3 nucleotides: TGTGCCAGCAGCCCCACAGGGAGCAATCAGCCCCAGCATTTT. Drawing the rest from reference TRBV7-9 and TRBJ1-5, the complete variable domain is DTGVSQNPRHKITKRGQNVTFRCDPISEHNRLYWYRQTLGQGPEFLTYFQNEAQLEKSRLLSDRFSAERPKGSFSTLEIQRTEQGDSAMYLCASSPTGSNQPQHFGDGTRLSIL.

Sample share makes this clone medium-sized. The gene calls are TRBV19 and TRBJ2-1, with 12 bases matching TRBD2. The junction had 2 bases not matched to a gene; V was cut back by 5 bases and J by 3 bases. Germline V gene sequence: CDR1 LNHDA, CDR2 SQIVND (reference sequence). The CDR3 is 15 amino acids. CDR3: CASSRTSGDYNEQFF. CDR3 DNA: TGTGCCAGTAGTCGGACTAGCGGGGACTACAATGAGCAGTTCTTC.

This clone was observed a handful of times. The chain employs TRBV29-1 and TRBJ1-6, with D perhaps TRBD1 (5 bases). The CDR3 consists of 13 residues. Trimming stripped 4 bases from V and 8 bases from J, with 12 bases between. Germline V gene data show CDR1 as SQVTM and CDR2 as ANQGSEA. In DNA, the CDR3 is TGCAGCGTTGCGACAGCGTTGGATTCACCCCTCCACTTT. Encoded protein: CSVATALDSPLHF. Drawing the rest from reference TRBV29-1 and TRBJ1-6, the complete variable domain is SAVISQKPSRDICQRGTSLTIQCQVDSQVTMMFWYRQQPGQSLTLIATANQGSEATYESGFVIDKFPISRPNLTFSTLTVSNMSPEDSSIYLCSVATALDSPLHFGNGTRLTVT.

This clone has more than one count but fewer than ten. V gene TRBV27 combines with J gene TRBJ1-5, with unresolved D. This CDR3 is built from 15 residues. CDR1 and CDR2 from the germline V gene are MNHEY and SMNVEV (reference sequence). V shed 6 bases and J shed 1 base, with 13 bases lying between them. This CDR3 is CASSPYPVSNQPQHF. The CDR3 DNA sequence: TGTGCCAGCAGCCCCTACCCGGTGAGCAATCAGCCCCAGCATTTT.

The chain uses TRBV5-1 and TRBJ2-7; TRBD2 matches at 10 bases. This CDR3 region has 14 residues. The germline gives CDR1 SGHRS, CDR2 YFSETQ. V was pared by 5 bases and J by 4 bases, with 6 bases of the junction left unmatched. The CDR3 DNA reads TGCGCCAGCAGTATGAGCGGGGGGGCTTACGAGCAGTACTTC. This translates into CASSMSGGAYEQYF.

A few counts support this clone. The rearrangement links TRBV20-1 to TRBJ1-2; D gene uncertain. The ends were cut back, 7 bases at V and 3 bases at J, with 6 bases in the middle. Germline CDR1 DFQATT, CDR2 SNEGSKA (reference sequence). The CDR3 sequence is 10 residues long. In DNA, the CDR3 is TGCAGTGTGGGAGACTATGGCTACACCTTC. This encodes CSVGDYGYTF.

The table lists this clone with a few counts. V is TRBV11-2 and J is TRBJ1-6; D may be TRBD1 (6 bases). The CDR3 has 15 residues. V dropped 0 bases and J dropped 7 bases, with 10 bases sitting between them. From germline, CDR1 is SGHAT and CDR2 FQNNGV. As DNA, the CDR3 is TGTGCCAGCAGCTTAGAGTGGGGGCTGAATTCACCCCTCCACTTT. This translates into CASSLEWGLNSPLHF.

CDR3 bases: TGCGCCAGCAGCCCCGGGACTAGCGGGGGGGGCAGCTCCTACAATGAGCAGTTCTTC. It codes for CASSPGTSGGGSSYNEQFF. The rearrangement joins TRBV5-1 to TRBJ2-1; the match to TRBD2 covers 16 bases. Germline V lookup: CDR1 SGHRS, CDR2 YFSETQ. Trimming at V came to 4 bases and at J to 0 bases, leaving 7 bases not matched to a gene. The CDR3 has 19 residues.

This chain joins TRBV11-1 and TRBJ1-1; tentatively, D is TRBD1 (5 bases). The CDR3 runs to 15 residues. The V gene lost 1 base and the J gene lost 5 bases, with 14 bases spanning the gap. CDR1 and CDR2 (germline): SGHAT, FQDESV (reference sequence). The CDR3 nucleotides read TGTGCCAGCAGCTTAGTTAGGTATCCAGGGACTGAAGCTTTCTTT. Protein product: CASSLVRYPGTEAFF.

The chain recombines TRBV19 with TRBJ1-1; D gene uncertain. This CDR3 has 13 amino acids. Trimming removed 10 bases from V and 6 bases from J, with 18 bases in between. Germline values: CDR1 LNHDA, CDR2 SQIVND (reference sequence). The CDR3 region has the DNA TGTGCCACCTCGACGGTTCAGGTCCCTGAAGCTTTCTTT. Residues: CATSTVQVPEAFF.

The table lists this clone with a few counts. The V call is TRBV18, the J call TRBJ2-7; D is possibly TRBD1 (6 bases). V lost 3 bases to trimming and J lost 3 bases, with 12 bases between them. The CDR3 length is 14 residues. Germline CDR1 is KGHSH and CDR2 is LQKENI. This CDR3 reads CASSPLGTIYEQYF. The CDR3 DNA follows: TGTGCCAGCTCACCGCTCGGGACAATCTACGAGCAGTACTTC.

This clone turned up a few times. The genes are TRBV6-6 and TRBJ1-2; the D gene is possibly TRBD1 (6 bases). This CDR3 comprises 14 residues. The V end lost 6 bases, the J end lost 5 bases, and 16 bases lay between the germline ends. The germline gives CDR1 MNHNY, CDR2 SVGAGI (reference sequence). The DNA of the CDR3 is TGTGCCAGCAGCCCCAACAGGGTCCTATATGGCTACACCTTC. Translation: CASSPNRVLYGYTF.

This clone was detected only a few times. The CDR3, as DNA: TGTGCCAGCAGTCCCTCCCGGGGTGGGGGGGCTCACTACAATGAGCAGTTCTTC. It encodes CASSPSRGGGAHYNEQFF. The genes are TRBV27 and TRBJ2-1; a weak D match, TRBD2 (7 bases). The length of the CDR3 is 18 residues. The V and J ends lost 5 bases and 3 bases respectively, with 23 bases between them. Germline CDR1 and CDR2: MNHEY and SMNVEV (reference sequence).